What follows describes a single T cell receptor (beta chain). Its antigen remains unidentified. These data are taken from a study of shared clonotypes between healthy human individuals. About the research overall: Per-donor plates numbered three CD4 naive, three CD4 memory, two CD8 naive and one CD8 memory. Points from the study as a whole: At large depth, rarefaction still showed sorted-subset sequencing to be incomplete.

Terminally differentiated effector memory CD45RA+ cells were excluded from the naive CD8 cells, which were CD45RO-negative and positively selected for CCR7. Participating donors were healthy, HIV-negative adults free of recent acute infections or vaccinations. V shed 6 bases and J 0 bases; nucleotides not matched to a gene: 10. The germline gives CDR1 SQVTM, CDR2 ANQGSEA. The CDR3 runs 15 residues. This table comes from immunoSEQ multiplex PCR, and its TCRdb copy is limited to in-frame clones, with some not included. The sample lists approximately 720,000 clones, 92% occurring once. The gene calls are TRBV29-1 and TRBJ2-7; 8 nucleotides agree with TRBD1. The TCR was taken from a man aged 25-45 years in good health. Sequencing was performed on naive CD8+ T cells sorted from blood. CDR3 protein: CSVYGQGKYSYEQYF. DNA of the CDR3: TGCAGCGTCTACGGACAGGGCAAATACTCCTACGAGCAGTACTTC.